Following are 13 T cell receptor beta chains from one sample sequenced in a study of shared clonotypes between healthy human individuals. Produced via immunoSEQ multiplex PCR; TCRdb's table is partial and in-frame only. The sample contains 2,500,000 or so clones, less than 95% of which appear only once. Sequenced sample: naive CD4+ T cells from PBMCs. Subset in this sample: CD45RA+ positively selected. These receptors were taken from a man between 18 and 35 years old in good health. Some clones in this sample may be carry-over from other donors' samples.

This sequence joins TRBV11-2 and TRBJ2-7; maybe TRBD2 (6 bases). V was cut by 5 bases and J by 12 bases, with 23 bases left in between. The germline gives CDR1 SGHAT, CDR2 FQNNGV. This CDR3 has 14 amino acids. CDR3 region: CASSPRLVNDCPYF. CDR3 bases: TGTGCCAGCAGCCCTCGACTAGTAAACGACTGCCCGTACTTC.

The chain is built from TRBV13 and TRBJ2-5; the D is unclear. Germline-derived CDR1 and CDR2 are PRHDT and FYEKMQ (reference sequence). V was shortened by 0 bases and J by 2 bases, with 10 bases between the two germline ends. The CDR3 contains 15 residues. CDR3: CASSLGRLRQETQYF. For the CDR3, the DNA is TGTGCCAGCAGCTTAGGGCGGCTACGACAAGAGACCCAGTACTTC.

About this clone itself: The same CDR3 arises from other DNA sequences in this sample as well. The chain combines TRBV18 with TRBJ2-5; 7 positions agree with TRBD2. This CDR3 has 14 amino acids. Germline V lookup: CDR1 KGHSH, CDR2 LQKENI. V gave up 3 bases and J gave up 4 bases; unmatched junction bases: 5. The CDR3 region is CASSPRLAGETQYF. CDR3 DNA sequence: TGTGCCAGCTCACCGAGACTAGCCGGAGAGACCCAGTACTTC.

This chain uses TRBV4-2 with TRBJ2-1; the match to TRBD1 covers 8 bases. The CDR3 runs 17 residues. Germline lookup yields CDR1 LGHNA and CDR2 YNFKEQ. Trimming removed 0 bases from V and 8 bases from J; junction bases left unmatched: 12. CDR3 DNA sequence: TGTGCCAGCAGCCAAGAATGGTTGCAGGGGGCTTTCTATGAGCAGTTCTTC. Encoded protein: CASSQEWLQGAFYEQFF.

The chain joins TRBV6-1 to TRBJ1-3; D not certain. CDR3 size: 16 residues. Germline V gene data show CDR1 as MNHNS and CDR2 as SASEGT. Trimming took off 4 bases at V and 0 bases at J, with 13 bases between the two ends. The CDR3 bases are TGTGCCAGCAGTGGGCTACGGACGGCCTCTGGAAACACCATATATTTT. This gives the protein CASSGLRTASGNTIYF.

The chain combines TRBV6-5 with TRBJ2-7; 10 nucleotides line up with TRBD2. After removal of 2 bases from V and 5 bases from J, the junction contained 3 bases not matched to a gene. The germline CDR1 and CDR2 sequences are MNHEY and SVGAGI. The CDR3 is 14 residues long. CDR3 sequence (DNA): TGTGCCAGCAGTTACCGGCTAGCGGGAGACGAGCAGTACTTC. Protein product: CASSYRLAGDEQYF.

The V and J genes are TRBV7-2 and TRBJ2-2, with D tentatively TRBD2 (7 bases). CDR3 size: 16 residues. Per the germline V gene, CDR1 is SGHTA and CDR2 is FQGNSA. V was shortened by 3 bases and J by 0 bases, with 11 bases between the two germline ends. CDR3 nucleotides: TGTGCCAGCAGCTTCGGGGGGCGCCCGAACACCGGGGAGCTGTTTTTT. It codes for CASSFGGRPNTGELFF.

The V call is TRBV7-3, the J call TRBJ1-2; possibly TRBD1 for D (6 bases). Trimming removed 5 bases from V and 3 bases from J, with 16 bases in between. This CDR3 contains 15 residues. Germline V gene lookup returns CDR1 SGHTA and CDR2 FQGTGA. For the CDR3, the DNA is TGTGCCAGCAGCCTTCCGGGACAACCGTACTATGGCTACACCTTC. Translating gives CASSLPGQPYYGYTF.

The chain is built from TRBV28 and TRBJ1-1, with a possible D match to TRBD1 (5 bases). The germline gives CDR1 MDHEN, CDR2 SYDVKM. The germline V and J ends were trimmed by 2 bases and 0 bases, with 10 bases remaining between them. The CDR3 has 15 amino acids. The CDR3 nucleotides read TGTGCCAGCAGTTTAACGGACACTTTGAACACTGAAGCTTTCTTT. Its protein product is CASSLTDTLNTEAFF.

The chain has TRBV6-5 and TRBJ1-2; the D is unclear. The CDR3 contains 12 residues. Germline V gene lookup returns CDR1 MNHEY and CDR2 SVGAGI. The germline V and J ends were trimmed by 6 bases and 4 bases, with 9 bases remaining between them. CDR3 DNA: TGTGCCAGCAGGGGATCCATCTATGGCTACACCTTC. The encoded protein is CASRGSIYGYTF.

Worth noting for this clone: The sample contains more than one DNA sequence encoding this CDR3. The CDR3 here is CASSLGAGGYNEQFF. The CDR3 DNA is TGTGCCAGCAGCTTAGGAGCGGGAGGGTACAATGAGCAGTTCTTC. This sequence joins TRBV7-2 and TRBJ2-1; 10 bases are a match to TRBD2. The CDR3 totals 15 residues. After removal of 1 base from V and 4 bases from J, the junction contained 1 base not matched to a gene. The germline CDR1 and CDR2 sequences are SGHTA and FQGNSA.

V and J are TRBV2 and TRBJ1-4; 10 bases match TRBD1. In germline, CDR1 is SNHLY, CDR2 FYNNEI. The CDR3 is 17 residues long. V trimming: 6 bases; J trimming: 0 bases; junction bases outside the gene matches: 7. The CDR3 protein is CASRQWGQGTTNEKLFF. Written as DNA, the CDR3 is TGTGCCAGCAGGCAGTGGGGACAGGGGACAACTAATGAAAAACTGTTTTTT.

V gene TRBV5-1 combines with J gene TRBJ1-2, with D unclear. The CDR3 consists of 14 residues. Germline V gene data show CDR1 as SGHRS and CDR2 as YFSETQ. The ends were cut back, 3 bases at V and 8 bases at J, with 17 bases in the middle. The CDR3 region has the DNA TGCGCCAGCAGCTCGGAGGGTGGATTGACGGGCTACACCTTC. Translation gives CASSSEGGLTGYTF.